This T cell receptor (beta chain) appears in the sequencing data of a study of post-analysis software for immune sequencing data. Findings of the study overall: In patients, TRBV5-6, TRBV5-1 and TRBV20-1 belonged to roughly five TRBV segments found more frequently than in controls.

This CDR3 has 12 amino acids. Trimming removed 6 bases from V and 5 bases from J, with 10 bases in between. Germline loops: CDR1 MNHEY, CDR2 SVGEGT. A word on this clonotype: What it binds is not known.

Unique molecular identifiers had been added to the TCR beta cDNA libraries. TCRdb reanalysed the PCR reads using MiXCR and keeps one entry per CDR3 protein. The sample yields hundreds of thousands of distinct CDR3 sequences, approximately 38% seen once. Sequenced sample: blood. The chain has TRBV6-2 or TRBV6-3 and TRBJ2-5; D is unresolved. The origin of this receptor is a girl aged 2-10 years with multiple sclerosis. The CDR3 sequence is CASSRIRETQYF. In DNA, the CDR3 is TGTGCCAGCAGCCGGATTCGGGAGACCCAGTACTTC.